The sequence of this T cell receptor beta chain was determined in a study of CD8+ T cells in alopecia areata. The treatment denotes: oral pan-JAK inhibitor, 5-10 mg twice daily. In alopecia areata patients, both lesional scalp punch biopsies and peripheral blood were collected. Extraction of RNA preceded its reverse transcription into cDNA, which served as the sequencing template. Here immunoSEQ multiplex PCR was the method, and the copy in TCRdb shows in-frame clones only, minus some. The table lists 15,000 to 20,000 clones, 50% to 60% of them singletons. General study points: Tissue-resident alphabeta T cells belonging to normal skin likewise get sequenced within scalp specimens. Persistence in scalp and blood during tofacitinib was observed for many expanded lesional clones.

About this clone itself: Its antigen is unknown.

The sequences come from skin, collected at week 4, from a patient treated with tofacitinib. The sequence came from a human donor with alopecia areata.

The CDR3 here is CASSSGDRGFWQPQHF. Here the CDR3 DNA reads TGTGCCAGCAGTTCCGGGGACAGGGGATTTTGGCAGCCCCAGCATTTT. The chain couples TRBV28 to TRBJ1-5; 10 positions agree with TRBD1. V lost 4 bases and J lost 7; bases outside the gene matches: 10. Germline loops: CDR1 MDHEN, CDR2 SYDVKM. The CDR3 spans 16 residues. Supplemented by reference TRBV28 and TRBJ1-5, the full variable domain reads DVKVTQSSRYLVKRTGEKVFLECVQDMDHENMFWYRQDPGLGLRLIYFSYDVKMKEKGDIPEGYSVSREKKERFSLILESASTNQTSMYLCASSSGDRGFWQPQHFGDGTRLSIL.